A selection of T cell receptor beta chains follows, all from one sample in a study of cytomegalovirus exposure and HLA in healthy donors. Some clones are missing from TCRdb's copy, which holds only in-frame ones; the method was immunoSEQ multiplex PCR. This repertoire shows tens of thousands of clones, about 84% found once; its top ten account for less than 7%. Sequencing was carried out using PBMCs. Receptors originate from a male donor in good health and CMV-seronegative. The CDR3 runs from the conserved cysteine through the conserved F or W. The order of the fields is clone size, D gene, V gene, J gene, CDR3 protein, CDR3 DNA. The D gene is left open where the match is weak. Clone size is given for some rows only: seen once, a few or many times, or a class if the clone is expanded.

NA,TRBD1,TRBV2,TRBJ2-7,CASSDTGGAYEQYF,TGTGCCAGCAGTGATACAGGGGGCGCGTACGAGCAGTACTTC
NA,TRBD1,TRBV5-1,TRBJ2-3,CASSPPGQSTDTQYF,TGCGCCAGCAGCCCGCCGGGACAGAGCACAGATACGCAGTATTTT
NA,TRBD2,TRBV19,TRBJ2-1,CASSILLAGGNEQFF,TGTGCCAGTAGTATACTGCTAGCGGGGGGCAATGAGCAGTTCTTC
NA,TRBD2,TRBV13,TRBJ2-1,CASSFRLAGGYNEQFF,TGTGCCAGCAGCTTCCGTCTAGCGGGGGGTTACAATGAGCAGTTCTTC
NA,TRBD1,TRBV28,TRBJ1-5,CASSQRQGTLTFQPQHF,TGTGCCAGCAGTCAAAGACAGGGTACCTTGACGTTTCAGCCCCAGCATTTT
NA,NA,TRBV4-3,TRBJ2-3,CASSQDGRGTDTQYF,TGCGCCAGCAGCCAAGATGGGCGGGGCACAGATACGCAGTATTTT
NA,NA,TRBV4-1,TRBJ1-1,CASSQVQGALNTEAFF,TGCGCCAGCAGCCAAGTACAGGGAGCTTTGAACACTGAAGCTTTCTTT
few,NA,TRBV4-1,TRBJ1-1,CASSRPDTLGTEAFF,TGCGCCAGCAGCCGACCGGACACATTGGGCACTGAAGCTTTCTTT
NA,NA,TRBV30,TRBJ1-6,CAWSTPGREDNSPLHF,TGTGCCTGGAGCACTCCGGGCAGGGAGGACAATTCACCCCTCCACTTT
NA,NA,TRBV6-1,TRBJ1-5,CASSEARGTYQPQHF,TGTGCCAGCAGTGAAGCCCGGGGGACCTATCAGCCCCAGCATTTT
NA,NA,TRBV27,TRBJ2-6,CASRGAGAASGANVLTF,TGTGCCAGCAGAGGCGCAGGGGCCGCCTCTGGGGCCAACGTCCTGACTTTC
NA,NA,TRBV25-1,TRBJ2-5,CASRSSDQETQYF,TGTGCCAGCAGATCGTCAGACCAAGAGACCCAGTACTTC
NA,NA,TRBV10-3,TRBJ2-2,CAISDWGQRTGELFF,TGTGCCATCAGTGATTGGGGGCAGAGGACCGGGGAGCTGTTTTTT
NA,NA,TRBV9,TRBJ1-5,CASSVDLDQPQHF,TGTGCCAGCAGCGTAGATCTCGATCAGCCCCAGCATTTT
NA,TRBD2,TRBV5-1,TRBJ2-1,CASSLALLAGGNEQFF,TGCGCCAGCAGCTTGGCGCTACTAGCGGGGGGCAATGAGCAGTTCTTC
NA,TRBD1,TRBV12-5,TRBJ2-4,CASGRGPGEDIQYF,TGTGCTAGTGGCAGGGGGCCTGGTGAAGACATTCAGTACTTC
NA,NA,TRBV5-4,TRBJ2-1,CASSRTGTGSDEQFF,TGTGCCAGCAGCAGGACCGGGACTGGCTCCGATGAGCAGTTCTTC
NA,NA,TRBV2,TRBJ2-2,CASSEYPSEAGELFF,TGTGCCAGCAGTGAATACCCTAGCGAGGCCGGGGAGCTGTTTTTT
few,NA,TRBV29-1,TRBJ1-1,CSVRRDGVNTEAFF,TGCAGCGTTAGGAGGGACGGGGTGAACACTGAAGCTTTCTTT
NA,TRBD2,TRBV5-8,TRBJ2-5,CASNLSGRREETQYF,TGTGCCAGCAACCTTAGCGGGCGCCGCGAAGAGACCCAGTACTTC